Listed here are 8 T cell receptor beta chains from one sample, sequenced in a study of blood T cell repertoires in COVID-19. Sequenced by immunoSEQ multiplex PCR; TCRdb stores in-frame clones only, minus some. The sample includes a few hundred thousand clones, 88% seen only once; the top ten take more than 0.95%. Specimen: PBMCs or T cells enriched from blood (not recorded which). Every receptor here comes from a woman in her late teens or twenties who had recovered from COVID-19.

V and J are TRBV30 and TRBJ2-3, with 12 nucleotides matching TRBD2. The V and J ends lost 4 bases and 7 bases, in that order; junction bases with no gene match: 3. Germline V lookup: CDR1 GTSNPN, CDR2 SVGIG (reference sequence). The CDR3 length is 13 residues. This CDR3 is CAWTSGGAYTQYF. Here the CDR3 DNA reads TGTGCCTGGACTAGCGGGGGGGCGTATACGCAGTATTTT.

In its sample, this clone was seen once. The chain combines TRBV4-1 with TRBJ1-2; perhaps TRBD1 as D (6 bases). Germline CDR1 reads MGHRA; CDR2 reads YSYEKL. The CDR3 runs 18 residues. V was pared by 0 bases and J by 3 bases, with 20 bases between. Here the CDR3 reads CASSQDSPQGLPYYGYTF. The CDR3 DNA follows: TGCGCCAGCAGCCAAGATAGCCCACAGGGCCTCCCGTACTATGGCTACACCTTC.

A few counts support this clone. V gene TRBV11-2 combines with J gene TRBJ1-5; D is possibly TRBD1 (5 bases). The CDR3 spans 14 residues. The V end lost 5 bases, the J end lost 5 bases, and 13 bases lay between the germline ends. Germline-derived CDR1 and CDR2 are SGHAT and FQNNGV. The CDR3 protein is CASSQGDSDQPQHF. As DNA, the CDR3 is TGTGCCAGCAGCCAAGGGGACTCAGATCAGCCCCAGCATTTT.

The V gene is TRBV7-2, the J gene TRBJ2-5; TRBD2 is a possible D gene (5 bases). The germline gives CDR1 SGHTA, CDR2 FQGNSA. Trimming removed 5 bases from V and 7 bases from J, with 8 bases in between. The CDR3 runs to 11 residues. The CDR3 sequence is CASSRGRTQYF. In DNA form, the CDR3 reads TGTGCCAGCAGCCGCGGGCGGACCCAGTACTTC.

The chain is built from TRBV6-5 and TRBJ1-1; no reliable D call. The germline CDR1 and CDR2 sequences are MNHEY and SVGAGI. This CDR3 is 12 amino acids long. V gave up 2 bases and J gave up 7 bases, with 8 bases separating them. The CDR3 sequence: CASSYNELEAFF. As DNA, the CDR3 is TGTGCCAGCAGTTACAATGAACTTGAAGCTTTCTTT.

The V gene is TRBV10-2, the J gene TRBJ1-5; possible D gene TRBD1, 6 bases. The CDR3 length is 19 residues. The germline V gene encodes CDR1 WSHSY and CDR2 SAAADI. V lost 4 bases and J 0 bases, leaving 22 bases between the germline ends. The CDR3 coding sequence is TGCGCCAGCAGTGTGGACAGTATGACTCCAATGATTAGCAATCAGCCCCAGCATTTT. Its protein product is CASSVDSMTPMISNQPQHF.

The chain uses TRBV18 and TRBJ1-2; tentatively, D is TRBD1 (5 bases). V dropped 3 bases and J dropped 0 bases, with 11 bases sitting between them. The germline CDR1 and CDR2 sequences are KGHSH and LQKENI. This CDR3 comprises 15 residues. CDR3 DNA sequence: TGTGCCAGCTCACCGCAGGGTGTCGCTAACTATGGCTACACCTTC. Amino acid sequence: CASSPQGVANYGYTF.

The chain recombines TRBV10-1 with TRBJ1-1; D is possibly TRBD1 (5 bases). CDR1 and CDR2 from the germline V gene are WNHNN and SYGVQD (reference sequence). Trimming removed 9 bases at V and 4 bases at J, with 15 bases between. The CDR3 is 13 amino acids. DNA of the CDR3: TGCGCCAGTGCCCCGGGGGGTCGCACTGAAGCTTTCTTT. It is translated as CASAPGGRTEAFF.